The clone carrying this T cell receptor beta chain was seen at least ten times. This specimen belongs to a study of read filtering for tumor transcriptome and immune sequencing. The library was built from about 0.4 ug RNA with molecular barcoded adaptors for alpha/delta and beta/gamma chains. Each CDR3 protein gets one entry after TCRdb re-called the reads with MiXCR. The sample consists of around 140,000 distinct CDR3 sequences, roughly 13% of them appearing once. Between the trimmed V and J ends, which lost 10 bases and 5 bases, there was a span of 17 bases. This CDR3 is 13 amino acids long. This sequence was found in a donor aged 40 or older with multiple myeloma. The chain couples TRBV12-3 or TRBV12-4 to TRBJ1-1; tentative D call: TRBD1 (6 bases). The sample comprised a population of CD138-negative cells sorted from bone marrow. The CDR3 DNA sequence: TGTGCCACCCATACGGGGGGCAAGACTGAAGCTTTCTTT. Protein: CATHTGGKTEAFF.